This T cell receptor beta chain appears in the sequencing data of a study of Graves' ophthalmopathy and Graves' hyperthyroidism. As for the study in general: Blood was drawn at initial diagnosis, before any treatment. General study results and limits: Built on 13 signatures, a model told ophthalmopathy apart from stable hyperthyroidism with 85% to 90% sensitivity and almost 84% specificity.

About this clonotype: Its antigen is as yet unknown.

The authors amplified TCR beta CDR3 regions from RNA transcripts. Second-round multiplex PCR followed a first-round RT-PCR using HTBI primers. Via MiXCR, TCRdb re-called the multiplex PCR reads, giving one row per CDR3 protein. The sample includes about 700,000 distinct CDR3 sequences, about 44% seen only once; the top ten take approximately 43%. Each donor who had ophthalmopathy showed moderate-to-severe activity, a CAS of ≥3, a NOSPECS of ≥4, and a duration under 3 months. Fresh peripheral blood (approximately 10 ml) yielded the PBMCs. This CDR3 has 16 residues. The germline V and J ends were trimmed by 3 bases and 5 bases, with 22 bases remaining between them. CDR1 DFQATT and CDR2 SNEGSKA come from the germline V gene (reference sequence).

The source is an adult man with Graves' ophthalmopathy. Specimen: peripheral blood. This chain links TRBV20-1 with TRBJ2-5; a weak D match, TRBD2 (5 bases). CDR3 region: CSASLAGGLPRETQYF. As DNA, the CDR3 is TGCAGTGCTAGTCTGGCAGGCGGGCTGCCTAGGGAGACCCAGTACTTC.